Listed below are T cell receptor beta chains from one sample, sequenced in a study of T cell responses to AZD1222 COVID-19 vaccine. The protocol was immunoSEQ multiplex PCR, while the TCRdb copy is restricted to in-frame clones and leaves out a portion. The repertoire holds about 96,000 clones, with around 89% as singletons. This specimen consisted of peripheral blood, obtained on day 0 of AZD1222 vaccination. The receptors stem from an adult in good health. Both conserved end residues are part of each CDR3. The D gene is left open where the match is weak. Clone size appears in some rows only: once, few, many, or a class for an expanded clone.

clone_size,j_call,d_call,v_call,cdr3_aa,cdr3_nt
medium-sized,TRBJ2-1,.,TRBV5-1,CASSLGVEVGEQFF,TGCGCCAGCAGCTTGGGTGTGGAGGTCGGTGAGCAGTTCTTC
.,TRBJ1-1,.,TRBV9,CASKGRLNTEAFF,TGTGCCAGCAAAGGCAGACTGAACACTGAAGCTTTCTTT
.,TRBJ2-2,.,TRBV6-1,CASSETGLPNTGELFF,TGTGCCAGCAGTGAAACGGGACTGCCGAACACCGGGGAGCTGTTTTTT
.,TRBJ1-6,.,TRBV6-5,CASSGDPQDSPLHF,TGTGCCAGCAGCGGGGACCCTCAGGACTCACCCCTCCACTTT
.,TRBJ2-7,.,TRBV19,CATQLRQGGMPYEQYF,TGTGCCACCCAATTAAGACAGGGAGGAATGCCCTACGAGCAGTACTTC
few,TRBJ2-3,TRBD1,TRBV7-3,CASSVTGAPPTDTQYF,TGTGCCAGCAGCGTGACAGGGGCTCCCCCCACAGATACGCAGTATTTT
.,TRBJ1-3,TRBD1,TRBV7-2,CASSLEGQGPFSGNTIYF,TGTGCCAGCAGCTTAGAGGGACAGGGGCCCTTCTCTGGAAACACCATATATTTT
.,TRBJ1-1,.,TRBV5-4,CASSPGGMNTEAFF,TGTGCCAGCAGCCCGGGGGGGATGAACACTGAAGCTTTCTTT
.,TRBJ2-5,.,TRBV18,CASSPVAGSKETQYF,TGTGCCAGCTCACCAGTCGCAGGAAGTAAGGAGACCCAGTACTTC
.,TRBJ1-3,.,TRBV3-1/TRBV3-2,CASKGNSGNTIYF,TGTGCCAGCAAAGGGAACTCTGGAAACACCATATATTTT
.,TRBJ1-2,TRBD1,TRBV6-5,CASIGTGGLDGYTF,TGTGCCAGCATTGGGACAGGGGGCTTAGATGGCTACACCTTC
.,TRBJ2-7,.,TRBV7-8,CASSLGHTNEQYF,TGTGCCAGCAGCTTAGGCCATACTAACGAGCAGTACTTC
.,TRBJ2-7,.,TRBV7-3,CASSFRRLAGVQSYEQYF,TGTGCCAGCAGTTTTCGGCGCTTGGCCGGCGTACAAAGCTACGAGCAGTACTTC
.,TRBJ1-3,TRBD1,TRBV10-3,CAISGQGYSGNTIYF,TGTGCCATCAGTGGACAGGGCTACTCTGGAAACACCATATATTTT
.,TRBJ2-1,.,TRBV7-2,CASSLGLGRVNEQFF,TGTGCCAGCAGCTTAGGGCTGGGCCGGGTCAATGAGCAGTTCTTC